These 23 T cell receptor beta chains share one sample of origin, sequenced in a study of graft-versus-host responses after intestinal transplantation. Produced via immunoSEQ multiplex PCR; TCRdb's table is partial and in-frame only. The sample consists of fewer than 30,000 clones, 85% to 95% of them appearing once. The sequencing used PBMCs, collected 66 days after intestinal transplant. The receptors were sampled from a human patient who received an intestinal transplant, so some T cells may come from the graft donor.

This chain uses TRBV28 with TRBJ2-7; 14 bases match TRBD2. This CDR3 contains 13 residues. Germline V lookup: CDR1 MDHEN, CDR2 SYDVKM. The ends lost 6 bases at V and 6 bases at J; junction bases unmatched: 1. The DNA of the CDR3 is TGTGCCAGCAGGACTAGCGGGAGGGCCGAGCAGTACTTC. Its translation is CASRTSGRAEQYF.

The CDR3 sequence: CAWSVRETQYF. CDR3 nucleotides: TGTGCCTGGAGTGTTCGAGAGACCCAGTACTTC. This rearrangement joins TRBV30 to TRBJ2-5; D gene unclear. Germline values: CDR1 GTSNPN, CDR2 SVGIG (reference sequence). The CDR3 contains 11 residues. V was clipped by 0 bases and J by 4 bases, with 3 bases between them.

The rearrangement uses TRBV5-4 and TRBJ1-6; D unresolved. CDR3 size: 12 residues. Deletions cut 1 base from V and 7 bases from J, with 3 bases between. CDR1 and CDR2 (germline): SGHNT, YYREEE (reference sequence). The CDR3 is CASSLINSPLHF. The CDR3 DNA reads as TGTGCCAGCAGCTTGATAAATTCACCCCTCCACTTT.

This chain uses TRBV27 with TRBJ1-1; D unresolved. This CDR3 is built from 16 residues. Trimming took off 1 base at V and 1 base at J, with 13 bases between the two ends. The germline V gene encodes CDR1 MNHEY and CDR2 SMNVEV (reference sequence). The CDR3 DNA reads TGTGCCAGCAGTTTATTGGGGTCCGGATGGAACACTGAAGCTTTCTTT. Translating gives CASSLLGSGWNTEAFF.

This chain links TRBV5-6 with TRBJ2-1; TRBD1 aligns across 9 bases. The germline V gene has CDR1 SGHDT and CDR2 YYEEEE. V gave up 1 base and J gave up 9 bases; unmatched junction bases: 8. The CDR3 contains 15 residues. The CDR3 coding sequence is TGTGCCAGCAGCTTGAGGGACAGGGAAGTAGGTGAGCAGTTCTTC. This gives the protein CASSLRDREVGEQFF.

V usage is TRBV29-1 and J usage is TRBJ2-5; D is undetermined. Deletions cut 1 base from V and 4 bases from J, with 16 bases between. This CDR3 has 15 amino acids. Germline CDR1 and CDR2: SQVTM and ANQGSEA. DNA for the CDR3: TGCAGCGTTGAAGTGGTTAGGGCAAATCGAGAGACCCAGTACTTC. It codes for CSVEVVRANRETQYF. The full variable domain, in which reference TRBV29-1 and TRBJ2-5 provide the parts outside the CDR3, is SAVISQKPSRDICQRGTSLTIQCQVDSQVTMMFWYRQQPGQSLTLIATANQGSEATYESGFVIDKFPISRPNLTFSTLTVSNMSPEDSSIYLCSVEVVRANRETQYFGPGTRLLVL.

This clone showed up just a few times. The genes are TRBV6-1 and TRBJ1-3; D is unclear. Trimming pared 3 bases from V and 7 bases from J, leaving 13 bases between. Germline CDR1 is MNHNS and CDR2 is SASEGT. This CDR3 has 14 residues. The DNA for the CDR3 is TGTGCCAGCAGTGATGGGGAGGGAGGGAACACCATATATTTT. It codes for CASSDGEGGNTIYF.

The chain has TRBV18 and TRBJ1-2; D is unclear. This CDR3 comprises 16 residues. Germline values: CDR1 KGHSH, CDR2 LQKENI. V was pared by 3 bases and J by 4 bases, with 18 bases between. DNA for the CDR3: TGTGCCAGCTCACCCGCCGTGTCGGGTCCCAGCTATGGCTACACCTTC. As protein: CASSPAVSGPSYGYTF.

This chain links TRBV6-1 with TRBJ1-1; 7 nucleotides line up with TRBD1. In germline, CDR1 is MNHNS, CDR2 SASEGT. Trimming cost V 5 bases and J 5 bases; bases outside gene matches: 8. The CDR3 is made up of 14 amino acids. CDR3 nucleotide sequence: TGTGCCAGCAGTTTCGAACAGGGGAGGACTGAAGCTTTCTTT. Translating gives CASSFEQGRTEAFF.

The V and J genes are TRBV2 and TRBJ2-1; TRBD1 matches at 10 bases. CDR1 and CDR2 from the germline V gene are SNHLY and FYNNEI. The CDR3 spans 14 residues. The junction had 8 bases not matched to a gene; V was cut back by 11 bases and J by 4 bases. In DNA, the CDR3 is TGTGCCTCCACGGGGGACAGGGGATACAATGAGCAGTTCTTC. Translating gives CASTGDRGYNEQFF.

The chain couples TRBV30 to TRBJ2-7, with D hard to call. This CDR3 is 13 amino acids long. CDR1 GTSNPN and CDR2 SVGIG come from the germline V gene (reference sequence). V lost 4 bases to trimming and J lost 4 bases, with 14 bases between them. In DNA form, the CDR3 reads TGTGCCTGGAACCTTAACCCTACATACGAGCAGTACTTC. It encodes CAWNLNPTYEQYF.

The V gene is TRBV27, the J gene TRBJ2-7, with 13 bases that match TRBD2. Germline CDR1 and CDR2: MNHEY and SMNVEV (reference sequence). The CDR3 extends over 14 amino acids. With V trimmed by 6 bases and J by 3 bases, 2 bases remained unmatched. CDR3 DNA sequence: TGTGCCAGCAGCTGGACTAGCGGGAGCTACGAGCAGTACTTC. Translated: CASSWTSGSYEQYF.

This chain links TRBV4-3 with TRBJ1-4; 11 nucleotides agree with TRBD1. The V and J ends lost 0 bases and 6 bases, in that order; junction bases with no gene match: 3. The V gene's germline CDR1 is LGHNA and CDR2 YSLEER. The CDR3 consists of 16 residues. The CDR3 DNA follows: TGCGCCAGCAGCCAAGATAGGGACAGGGGGGATGAAAAACTGTTTTTT. Amino acids: CASSQDRDRGDEKLFF.

This clone has a single count. The chain links TRBV6-5 to TRBJ1-2, with 9 positions matching TRBD1. The CDR3 runs to 14 residues. Germline CDR1 is MNHEY and CDR2 is SVGAGI. The trim removed 6 bases at V and 8 bases at J, leaving 10 bases unmatched. The DNA for the CDR3 is TGTGCCAGCAGCTCGGGACAGGGTGTGGAGGGCTACACCTTC. It specifies CASSSGQGVEGYTF.

The V and J genes are TRBV5-6 and TRBJ2-3; tentatively, D is TRBD2 (5 bases). This CDR3 spans 13 amino acids. Germline loops: CDR1 SGHDT, CDR2 YYEEEE. Trimming stripped 0 bases from V and 3 bases from J, with 5 bases between. The CDR3 DNA follows: TGTGCCAGCAGCTTGGAGCGGACAGATACGCAGTATTTT. Protein product: CASSLERTDTQYF.

The chain joins TRBV11-2 to TRBJ1-1; D ambiguous. Germline loops: CDR1 SGHAT, CDR2 FQNNGV. This CDR3 is built from 15 residues. V was trimmed by 5 bases and J by 0 bases, leaving 13 bases between them. The chain's CDR3 is CASSPGPGVNTEAFF. The DNA of the CDR3 is TGTGCCAGCAGCCCAGGTCCAGGCGTGAACACTGAAGCTTTCTTT.

The J gene is TRBJ1-2, the V gene TRBV19; perhaps TRBD1 as D (5 bases). This CDR3 spans 14 amino acids. The germline V gene has CDR1 LNHDA and CDR2 SQIVND (reference sequence). V dropped 0 bases and J dropped 4 bases, with 9 bases sitting between them. CDR3 amino acids: CASSIDGTLYGYTF. The CDR3 nucleotides read TGTGCCAGTAGTATAGATGGGACCCTCTATGGCTACACCTTC.

J is TRBJ2-1 and V is TRBV2; D tentatively reads TRBD1 or TRBD2 (6 bases each). Germline lookup yields CDR1 SNHLY and CDR2 FYNNEI. The CDR3 is 14 residues long. V lost 2 bases and J 8 bases, leaving 13 bases between the germline ends. The CDR3 nucleotides are TGTGCCAGCAGTGAACCCCGGGGGCCCTATGAGCAGTTCTTC. Translation gives CASSEPRGPYEQFF.

The V and J genes are TRBV4-2 and TRBJ2-5, with 11 bases matching TRBD2. The CDR3 is 18 amino acids. Trimming cost V 0 bases and J 5 bases; bases outside gene matches: 11. Per the germline V gene, CDR1 is LGHNA and CDR2 is YNFKEQ. CDR3 loop: CASSQDALSGGAYETQYF. The CDR3 DNA reads TGTGCCAGCAGCCAAGACGCCCTTAGCGGGGGGGCATATGAGACCCAGTACTTC.

The chain is built from TRBV19 and TRBJ2-7, with a tentative D call TRBD2 (5 bases). The V gene's germline CDR1 is LNHDA and CDR2 SQIVND (reference sequence). The CDR3 is 15 residues long. V gave up 5 bases and J gave up 1 base, with 15 bases separating them. The CDR3 protein is CASSGRAGPSYEQYF. The CDR3 coding sequence is TGTGCCAGTAGTGGACGGGCGGGTCCTTCCTACGAGCAGTACTTC. Based on the CDR3 plus reference TRBV19 and TRBJ2-7, the full variable domain is DGGITQSPKYLFRKEGQNVTLSCEQNLNHDAMYWYRQDPGQGLRLIYYSQIVNDFQKGDIAEGYSVSREKKESFPLTVTSAQKNPTAFYLCASSGRAGPSYEQYFGPGTRLTVT.

The V and J genes are TRBV7-2 and TRBJ1-4; tentatively, D is TRBD1 (6 bases). The CDR3 spans 16 residues. The V gene's germline CDR1 is SGHTA and CDR2 FQGNSA. The V gene lost 2 bases and the J gene lost 4 bases, with 14 bases spanning the gap. CDR3 nucleotides: TGTGCCAGCAGCTTATATGCAGGGGTCCTTAATGAAAAACTGTTTTTT. It is translated as CASSLYAGVLNEKLFF.

V is TRBV7-6 and J is TRBJ2-7; 8 bases map to TRBD2. The CDR3 length is 18 residues. The V segment lost 8 bases and the J segment 5 bases; nucleotides outside the gene matches: 23. The germline V gene encodes CDR1 SGHVS and CDR2 FNYEAQ. The CDR3 sequence: CASSGDLKREITANEQYF. The CDR3 region has the DNA TGTGCCAGCTCGGGGGATCTGAAGCGGGAGATAACCGCCAACGAGCAGTACTTC.

V and J are TRBV5-1 and TRBJ1-4; D is undetermined. V was pared by 0 bases and J by 7 bases, with 7 bases between. Germline-derived CDR1 and CDR2 are SGHRS and YFSETQ. CDR3 size: 13 residues. CDR3 sequence (DNA): TGCGCCAGCAGCTTGGAAGGGAGTGAAAAACTGTTTTTT. Its translation: CASSLEGSEKLFF.